Shown below are 2 T cell receptor beta chains from a single sample sequenced in a study of T cell clonality in common variable immunodeficiency. TCRdb keeps only in-frame clones here, not all; method: immunoSEQ multiplex PCR. Recorded here are 30,000 to 40,000 clones, none singletons. Sequencing was carried out using peripheral blood mononuclear cells. The source of these receptors is a person aged 18-70 years in good health.

In this sample, this clone turned up many times. Other DNA sequences in this sample translate to the same CDR3. CDR3 sequence: CASSPRGDTRPRGQPQHF. The sequenced CDR3 bases are TGTGCCAGTAGTCCTCGGGGGGACACGAGGCCGCGGGGTCAGCCC. The rearrangement links TRBV19 to TRBJ1-5, with D maybe TRBD1 (6 bases). The read ends 3 residues before the CDR3 terminus; that terminus is restored from the germline J gene. The CDR3 totals 18 residues. Germline CDR1 LNHDA, CDR2 SQIVND (reference sequence). Trimming took off 5 bases at V and 6 bases at J, with 26 bases between the two ends.

This clone was seen a few times. The CDR3 end lies 3 residues beyond the end of the read and is filled in from the germline J gene. The V gene is TRBV29-1, the J gene TRBJ1-2; no firm D call. Germline V lookup: CDR1 SQVTM, CDR2 ANQGSEA. The CDR3 covers 13 residues. CDR3 protein: CSVGPAVQETYTF. CDR3 bases read: TGCAGCGTTGGTCCAGCGGTACAAGAGACC.